This TCR beta chain was profiled in a study of cytomegalovirus exposure and HLA in healthy donors. Study-wide results and caveats: Altogether, 150 to 200 TCR beta chains were recorded as cytomegalovirus-associated.

Comment on this clone: Antigen unknown.

The PCR made use of 60 Vbeta and 13 Jbeta primers. Produced via immunoSEQ multiplex PCR; TCRdb's table is partial and in-frame only. The data show about 160,000 clones, with over 60% seen just once and around 0.96% held by the top ten. V was shortened by 7 bases and J by 7 bases, with 17 bases between the two germline ends. The CDR3 is 15 amino acids. CDR1 LNHDA and CDR2 SQIVND come from the germline V gene (reference sequence). The specimen was PBMCs. V gene TRBV19 combines with J gene TRBJ1-6; a weak D match, TRBD1 (6 bases). This sequence was found in a woman between 50 and 59 years old in good health and CMV-seropositive. The CDR3 DNA follows: TGTGCCAGTACCCCGACGACAGGACCAAATTCACCCCTCCACTTT. Translation: CASTPTTGPNSPLHF. The variable domain in full, with the rest retrieved from reference TRBV19 and TRBJ1-6, is DGGITQSPKYLFRKEGQNVTLSCEQNLNHDAMYWYRQDPGQGLRLIYYSQIVNDFQKGDIAEGYSVSREKKESFPLTVTSAQKNPTAFYLCASTPTTGPNSPLHFGNGTRLTVT.